This is a list of T cell receptor beta chains from one sample in a study of blood T cell repertoires in COVID-19. TCRdb's table, derived via immunoSEQ multiplex PCR, lists solely in-frame clones and lacks some. The sample holds about 200,000 clones, around 86% seen once. The sequencing sample was made of peripheral blood. These receptor sequences come from a man aged 55-75 years who had recovered from COVID-19. The CDR3 runs from the conserved cysteine through the conserved F or W. The D gene is left open where the match is weak. Clone size, where shown, is once, few, many, or a class for clones that have expanded.

>TRBV5-4|NA|NA|TRBJ2-3
CASSLTGTQYF
TGTGCCAGCAGTCTGACGGGTACGCAGTATTTT
>TRBV5-8|NA|TRBD2|TRBJ2-5
CASSGGVAGETQYF
TGTGCCAGCAGCGGAGGGGTAGCGGGGGAGACCCAGTACTTC
>TRBV29-1|NA|TRBD2|TRBJ2-7
CSVEGLAGGYSYEQYF
TGCAGCGTTGAAGGATTAGCGGGAGGCTACTCCTACGAGCAGTACTTC
>TRBV5-4|NA|NA|TRBJ2-1
CASSPKSRDEQFF
TGTGCCAGCAGTCCTAAAAGTCGGGATGAGCAGTTCTTC
>TRBV4-2|NA|TRBD2|TRBJ2-1
CASSQDPSGVYNEQFF
TGTGCCAGCAGCCAAGATCCTAGCGGGGTCTACAATGAGCAGTTCTTC
>TRBV27|NA|TRBD1|TRBJ2-1
CASCRDRIDNEQFF
TGTGCCAGCTGCCGGGACAGGATAGACAATGAGCAGTTCTTC
>TRBV10-1|NA|TRBD1|TRBJ1-3
CASSVSRQGNSGNTIYF
TGCGCCAGCAGTGTCTCGAGACAGGGTAACTCTGGAAACACCATATATTTT
>TRBV19|NA|TRBD1|TRBJ1-5
CASSIGAGGLYSNQPQHF
TGTGCCAGTAGTATAGGGGCAGGGGGCCTTTATAGCAATCAGCCCCAGCATTTT
>TRBV2|NA|NA|TRBJ1-1
CASRDGMNTEAFF
TGTGCCAGCAGGGACGGGATGAACACTGAAGCTTTCTTT
>TRBV6-7|NA|NA|TRBJ1-5
CASTSRKQPLFPQHF
TGTGCCAGCACAAGTAGGAAACAGCCTCTATTTCCCCAGCATTTT
>TRBV11-2|NA|NA|TRBJ1-1
CASSLGGRVTEAFF
TGTGCCAGCAGCTTAGGCGGGAGGGTCACTGAAGCTTTCTTT
>TRBV11-2|NA|NA|TRBJ2-3
CASSLVAASGRADTQYF
TGTGCCAGCAGCTTAGTGGCAGCTTCGGGCAGGGCAGATACGCAGTATTTT
>TRBV5-4|NA|TRBD2|TRBJ2-1
CASSIPRGVGYNEQFF
TGTGCCAGCAGCATTCCTCGGGGGGTAGGTTACAATGAGCAGTTCTTC
>TRBV5-1|NA|NA|TRBJ2-1
CASSLGQGGTYNEQFF
TGCGCCAGCAGCTTGGGACAGGGAGGAACCTACAATGAGCAGTTCTTC
>TRBV4-3|NA|NA|TRBJ2-3
CASSQDIWVAAGSTTDTQYF
TGCGCCAGCAGCCAAGATATTTGGGTCGCGGCTGGGAGTACCACAGATACGCAGTATTTT
>TRBV6-5|once|TRBD2|TRBJ2-1
CASRSAGGGRNEQFF
TGTGCCAGCAGGTCTGCGGGGGGCGGGAGAAATGAGCAGTTCTTC
>TRBV3-1/TRBV3-2|NA|NA|TRBJ2-1
CASRRGSANEQFF
TGTGCCAGCAGGCGGGGTAGCGCCAATGAGCAGTTCTTC
>TRBV18|NA|NA|TRBJ2-5
CASSLETRGKETQYF
TGTGCCAGCTCACTGGAAACAAGAGGGAAGGAGACCCAGTACTTC
>TRBV5-1|NA|NA|TRBJ2-5
CASRNGGRTFQETQYF
TGCGCCAGCAGGAACGGGGGTAGAACATTCCAAGAGACCCAGTACTTC
>TRBV5-4|NA|NA|TRBJ2-7
CASSLGRDSEQYF
TGTGCCAGCAGCTTGGGTCGGGATTCCGAGCAGTACTTC
>TRBV11-2|NA|TRBD2|TRBJ2-3
CASSLGTSGLNTQYF
TGTGCCAGCAGCTTAGGGACTAGCGGGCTAAATACGCAGTATTTT
>TRBV7-8|NA|TRBD1|TRBJ1-5
CASSQTGTVLNQPQHF
TGTGCCAGCAGTCAAACCGGGACAGTACTTAATCAGCCCCAGCATTTT
>TRBV29-1|NA|TRBD2|TRBJ2-7
CSVGTLAGGPHEQYF
TGCAGCGTTGGAACACTAGCGGGAGGGCCCCACGAGCAGTACTTC
>TRBV9|NA|NA|TRBJ1-5
CASSVEPQGGEPQHF
TGTGCCAGCAGCGTAGAACCCCAGGGAGGGGAGCCCCAGCATTTT
>TRBV4-2|NA|TRBD1|TRBJ2-3
CASSQLGQAEDTQYF
TGTGCCAGCAGCCAACTCGGACAGGCCGAGGATACGCAGTATTTT
>TRBV9|NA|TRBD2|TRBJ2-1
CASSVDPAGGYNEQFF
TGTGCCAGCAGCGTAGACCCAGCGGGAGGGTACAATGAGCAGTTCTTC
>TRBV5-1|NA|TRBD2|TRBJ2-3
CASSLPSGGHDTQYF
TGCGCCAGCAGCCTACCTAGCGGGGGTCATGATACGCAGTATTTT
>TRBV7-9|NA|TRBD1|TRBJ1-5
CASSLDFGTGGGGQPQHF
TGTGCCAGCAGCTTAGATTTCGGGACAGGGGGCGGTGGTCAGCCCCAGCATTTT
>TRBV2|NA|NA|TRBJ1-1
CASRPDSFGAEAFF
TGTGCCAGCAGACCTGACAGCTTTGGCGCTGAAGCTTTCTTT
>TRBV27|NA|NA|TRBJ1-4
CASSLSQGRAKLFF
TGTGCCAGCAGTTTATCCCAGGGGCGGGCAAAACTGTTTTTT
>TRBV19|NA|TRBD2|TRBJ2-7
CASSIRGLSKYEQYF
TGTGCCAGTAGTATAAGGGGACTATCTAAGTACGAGCAGTACTTC